Shown below are 11 T cell receptor beta chains from a single sample sequenced in a study of cytomegalovirus exposure and HLA in healthy donors (dated by TCRdb to about 2017). Library preparation used the immunoSEQ multiplex PCR assay. The source is immuneACCESS, and TCRdb retained only in-frame sequences with V and J called. Part of the clones is not carried over; for the studies checked, unresolved V genes explain less than half of this, and the remainder is unexplained. The sample table lists about 240,000 clones, around 88% of them with a count of one. The top ten clonotypes cover roughly 1.2% of the sample. The sequenced sample was PBMCs. The origin of the receptors is a woman under 40 in good health and CMV-seropositive.

V is TRBV28 and J is TRBJ2-3; D ambiguous. The length of the CDR3 is 14 residues. Trimming shortened V by 4 bases and J by 1 base, and 9 bases separated the two germline ends. Germline V gives CDR1 MDHEN, CDR2 SYDVKM. In DNA form, the CDR3 reads TGTGCCAGCAGTTCTGGGCAGCGCACAGATACGCAGTATTTT. This translates into CASSSGQRTDTQYF.

The chain combines TRBV5-1 with TRBJ1-4, with D possibly being TRBD1 (6 bases). The V gene's germline CDR1 is SGHRS and CDR2 YFSETQ. The length of the CDR3 is 13 residues. Between the trimmed V and J ends, which lost 4 bases and 7 bases, there was a span of 11 bases. CDR3 sequence: CASSLQGREKLFF. In nucleotides, the CDR3 is TGCGCCAGCAGCCTTCAGGGGCGTGAAAAACTGTTTTTT. Using reference TRBV5-1 and TRBJ1-4 for the parts outside the CDR3, the full variable domain is KAGVTQTPRYLIKTRGQQVTLSCSPISGHRSVSWYQQTPGQGLQFLFEYFSETQRNKGNFPGRFSGRQFSNSRSEMNVSTLELGDSALYLCASSLQGREKLFFGSGTQLSVL.

In regard to this clone: Other DNA sequences in this specimen translate into the identical CDR3. V and J are TRBV28 and TRBJ1-5; 10 nucleotides match TRBD1. V was clipped by 4 bases and J by 7 bases; unmatched bases: 7. This CDR3 spans 15 amino acids. The germline V gene has CDR1 MDHEN and CDR2 SYDVKM. The CDR3 reads CASSSDRGLGQPQHF. DNA for the CDR3: TGTGCCAGCAGTTCAGACAGGGGGCTGGGCCAGCCCCAGCATTTT.

The sample holds one count of this clone. The gene calls are TRBV28 and TRBJ2-2; 7 bases align to TRBD2. CDR3 size: 16 residues. From germline, CDR1 is MDHEN and CDR2 SYDVKM. The ends lost 6 bases at V and 5 bases at J; junction bases unmatched: 12. As DNA, the CDR3 is TGTGCCAGCAGAACCGCCGGGGAGGGGCATACCGGGGAGCTGTTTTTT. This codes for CASRTAGEGHTGELFF. The entire variable domain, with the rest obtained from reference TRBV28 and TRBJ2-2, is as follows: DVKVTQSSRYLVKRTGEKVFLECVQDMDHENMFWYRQDPGLGLRLIYFSYDVKMKEKGDIPEGYSVSREKKERFSLILESASTNQTSMYLCASRTAGEGHTGELFFGEGSRLTVL.

V is TRBV28 and J is TRBJ1-3; TRBD1 aligns across 7 bases. Trimming at V came to 5 bases and at J to 0 bases, leaving 10 bases not matched to a gene. The CDR3 has 17 amino acids. CDR1 is MDHEN and CDR2 is SYDVKM in the germline V gene. The CDR3 loop is CASSPPGQAGSGNTIYF. The CDR3 DNA is TGTGCCAGCAGTCCCCCCGGACAGGCTGGCTCTGGAAACACCATATATTTT.

The genes are TRBV12-5 and TRBJ2-7; TRBD2 aligns across 10 bases. This CDR3 region has 16 residues. CDR1 is LGHNT, CDR2 FRNRAP, per germline. The V segment lost 4 bases and the J segment 7 bases; nucleotides outside the gene matches: 13. CDR3 DNA: TGTGCTAGTGGTTCCGATTGGCCTAGCGGGAGAAGGGAGCAGTACTTC. Protein product: CASGSDWPSGRREQYF. Complete variable domain (other parts from reference TRBV12-5 and TRBJ2-7): DARVTQTPRHKVTEMGQEVTMRCQPILGHNTVFWYRQTMMQGLELLAYFRNRAPLDDSGMPKDRFSAEMPDATLATLKIQPSEPRDSAVYFCASGSDWPSGRREQYFGPGTRLTVT.

The V and J genes are TRBV19 and TRBJ2-3, with 9 bases fitting TRBD1. The CDR3 totals 15 residues. Per the germline V gene, CDR1 is LNHDA and CDR2 is SQIVND (reference sequence). Trimming cost V 3 bases and J 5 bases; bases outside gene matches: 6. In DNA, the CDR3 is TGTGCCAGTAGTATTGTAGGGACAGGGAAAGATACGCAGTATTTT. This gives the protein CASSIVGTGKDTQYF.

This clone has only a few counts. The V gene is TRBV19, the J gene TRBJ2-7; possible D gene TRBD2, 5 bases. Germline V gene sequence: CDR1 LNHDA, CDR2 SQIVND (reference sequence). Trimming removed 3 bases from V and 5 bases from J, with 14 bases in between. The CDR3 consists of 14 residues. The CDR3 region is CASSIVGVSDEQYF. The CDR3 DNA is TGTGCCAGTAGTATTGTGGGAGTTTCGGACGAGCAGTACTTC.

Remarks on this clone: Distinct nucleotide sequences in the sample also encode this CDR3. The J gene is TRBJ2-3, the V gene TRBV28; 7 bases align to TRBD2. The germline CDR1 and CDR2 sequences are MDHEN and SYDVKM. Trimming at V came to 3 bases and at J to 1 base, leaving 4 bases not matched to a gene. The CDR3 extends over 15 amino acids. CDR3: CASSFLAGGTDTQYF. The CDR3 region has the DNA TGTGCCAGCAGTTTTCTGGCGGGAGGCACAGATACGCAGTATTTT.

V is TRBV7-9 and J is TRBJ2-1, with D hard to call. Trimming removed 1 base from V and 10 bases from J, with 8 bases in between. The CDR3 is 12 amino acids. CDR1 is SEHNR, CDR2 FQNEAQ, per germline (reference sequence). The CDR3 nucleotides read TGTGCCAGCAGCTTAGTTTCACAGGAGCAGTTCTTC. Its protein product is CASSLVSQEQFF.

The chain combines TRBV6-5 with TRBJ1-2; the D is unclear. V gave up 5 bases and J gave up 2 bases, with 9 bases separating them. The CDR3 consists of 13 residues. Germline V gives CDR1 MNHEY, CDR2 SVGAGI. The CDR3 bases are TGTGCCAGCAGTCCGGAGGGAAACTATGGCTACACCTTC. Protein: CASSPEGNYGYTF.